This T cell receptor beta chain was found in a study of T cells in Graves' hyperthyroidism and ophthalmopathy. TCR beta CDR3 regions were amplified from RNA transcripts. HTBI primers were employed in a first-round RT-PCR of the TCR CDR3. TCRdb fed the multiplex PCR reads into MiXCR, producing one record per CDR3 protein. The repertoire holds roughly 500,000 distinct CDR3 sequences, 46% seen once, with about 20% in the top ten. In this sample, this clonotype turned up once. Its matching antigen is unknown. The V and J ends lost 9 bases and 5 bases, in that order; junction bases with no gene match: 6. The CDR3 is 12 residues long. Looked up from germline, CDR1 is MNHNS and CDR2 is SASEGT. Points from the study as a whole: Ophthalmopathy and stable hyperthyroidism were told apart by a 13 V-J model.

Uncontrolled infections, other autoimmune diseases, pregnancy or lactation led to exclusion of patients. Sequencing was carried out using peripheral blood or thyroid tissue (not recorded which). The chain has TRBV6-1 and TRBJ2-7, with 8 bases that match TRBD1. The source of this sequence is an adult woman with Graves' disease, either hyperthyroidism or ophthalmopathy (not recorded which). CDR3 DNA sequence: TGTGCCAGGCACGACAGGGGAAACGAGCAGTACTTC. This encodes CARHDRGNEQYF.